The T cell receptor beta chain described here comes from a study of blood T cells in healthy people across ages. Overall study results and limits: CMV status of donors was unknown, possibly confounding expanded clonotype changes.

A sample-barcoded 5' primer and a J-beta primer mix were used in a second PCR of roughly 7 to 11 cycles. Each TCR beta cDNA got a 12-nucleotide random molecular identifier. MiXCR was run by TCRdb on the 5' RACE reads, yielding one entry per CDR3 protein. This sample yields fewer than 900,000 distinct CDR3 sequences, of which 43% are seen a single time; 20% to 25% belongs to the top ten. This clonotype has just a few counts. Its antigen is unidentified. The CDR3 runs 16 residues. Per the germline V gene, CDR1 is MNHEY and CDR2 is SVGEGT. Trimming removed 4 bases at V and 4 bases at J, with 17 bases between. Every donor contributed roughly 10 milliliters of peripheral blood by blood draw. Samples had at least 7 million PBMCs isolated from them.

This rearrangement joins TRBV6-2 or TRBV6-3 to TRBJ1-5; D unresolved. Material for sequencing was blood. This clonotype originated in a woman aged 55-69 years in good health. The CDR3 sequence: CASSFVGQNPNQPQHF. Here the CDR3 DNA reads TGTGCCAGCAGTTTCGTCGGCCAAAACCCAAATCAGCCCCAGCATTTT.